This TCR beta chain came from a study of T cell responses to AZD1222 COVID-19 vaccine. Whole-study context: Combined were second doses at about 4 or about 12 weeks.

Clones were sequenced by immunoSEQ multiplex PCR, and TCRdb holds only the in-frame ones, with some missing. The sample shows 100,000 to 110,000 clones, about 87% of them seen only once. Trimming pared 4 bases from V and 5 bases from J, leaving 20 bases between. This CDR3 region has 16 residues. Germline CDR1 reads LGHNA; CDR2 reads YSLEER. The rearrangement uses TRBV4-3 and TRBJ2-5; D remains unclear. This clonotype was sampled from an adult in good health. The sequences come from peripheral blood, collected on day 0 of AZD1222 vaccination. CDR3 DNA sequence: TGCGCCAGCAGCCTTACTCATCCCCCCCGTGGGGAGACCCAGTACTTC. This translates into CASSLTHPPRGETQYF.